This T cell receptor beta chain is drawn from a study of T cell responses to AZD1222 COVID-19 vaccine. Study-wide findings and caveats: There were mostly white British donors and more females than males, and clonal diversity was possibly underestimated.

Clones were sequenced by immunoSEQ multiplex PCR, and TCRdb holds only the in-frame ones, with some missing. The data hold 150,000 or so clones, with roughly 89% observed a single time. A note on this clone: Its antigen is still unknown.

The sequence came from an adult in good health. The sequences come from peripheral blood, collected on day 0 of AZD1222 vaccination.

CDR3 nucleotide sequence: TGTGCCAGCAGCTTTGCGCACCGGTGGCCCCAGCATTTT. Protein: CASSFAHRWPQHF. The chain joins TRBV12-1 to TRBJ1-5. TRBV12-1 is tagged as a pseudogene. The CDR3 runs to 13 residues.